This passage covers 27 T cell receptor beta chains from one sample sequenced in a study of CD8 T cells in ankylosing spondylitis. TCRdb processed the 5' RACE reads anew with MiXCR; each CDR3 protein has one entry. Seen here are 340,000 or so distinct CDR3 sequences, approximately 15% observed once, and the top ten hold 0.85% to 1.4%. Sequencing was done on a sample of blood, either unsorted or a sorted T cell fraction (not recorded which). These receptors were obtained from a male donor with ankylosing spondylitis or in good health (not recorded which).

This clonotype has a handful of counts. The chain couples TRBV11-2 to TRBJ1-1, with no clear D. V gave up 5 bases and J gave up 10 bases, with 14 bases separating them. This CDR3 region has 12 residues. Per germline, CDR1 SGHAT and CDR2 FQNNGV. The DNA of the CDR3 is TGTGCCAGCAGCCGTACAAGTCTCGGAGCTTTCTTT. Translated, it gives CASSRTSLGAFF.

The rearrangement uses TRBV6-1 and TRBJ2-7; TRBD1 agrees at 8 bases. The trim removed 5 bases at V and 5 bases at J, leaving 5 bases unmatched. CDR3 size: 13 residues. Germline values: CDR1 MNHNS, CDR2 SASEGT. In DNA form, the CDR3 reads TGTGCCAGCAGTCGACAGGGGACGCACGAGCAGTACTTC. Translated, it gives CASSRQGTHEQYF.

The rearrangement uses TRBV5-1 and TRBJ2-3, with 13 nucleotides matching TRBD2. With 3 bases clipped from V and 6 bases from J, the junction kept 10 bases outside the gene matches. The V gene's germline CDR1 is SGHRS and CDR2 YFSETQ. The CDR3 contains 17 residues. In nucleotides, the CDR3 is TGCGCCAGCAGCTCAACTCAACTAGCGGGGGGGTCGGATACGCAGTATTTT. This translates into CASSSTQLAGGSDTQYF.

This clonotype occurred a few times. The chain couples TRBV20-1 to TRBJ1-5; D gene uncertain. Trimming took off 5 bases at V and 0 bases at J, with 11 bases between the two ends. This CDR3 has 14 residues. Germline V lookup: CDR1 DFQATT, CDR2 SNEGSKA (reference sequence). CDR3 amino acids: CSAGRSPSNQPQHF. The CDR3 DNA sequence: TGCAGTGCTGGACGGTCCCCTAGCAATCAGCCCCAGCATTTT.

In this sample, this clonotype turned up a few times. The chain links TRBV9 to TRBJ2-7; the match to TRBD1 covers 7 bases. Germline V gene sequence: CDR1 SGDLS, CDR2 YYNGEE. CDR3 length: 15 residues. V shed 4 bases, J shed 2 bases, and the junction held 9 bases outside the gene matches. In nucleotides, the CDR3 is TGTGCCAGCAGCCTTCGACAGGGATTGGCCTACGAGCAGTACTTC. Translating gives CASSLRQGLAYEQYF.

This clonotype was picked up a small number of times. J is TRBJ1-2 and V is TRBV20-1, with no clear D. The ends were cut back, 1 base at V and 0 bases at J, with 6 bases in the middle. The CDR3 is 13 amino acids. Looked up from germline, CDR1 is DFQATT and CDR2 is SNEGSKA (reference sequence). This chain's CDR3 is CSARAGPNYGYTF. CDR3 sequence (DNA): TGCAGTGCTAGAGCGGGTCCTAACTATGGCTACACCTTC.

This chain's CDR3 is CASSISRGGPYEQYF. The CDR3 DNA sequence: TGTGCCAGTAGTATAAGCCGGGGGGGCCCCTACGAGCAGTACTTC. The V gene is TRBV19, the J gene TRBJ2-7, with TRBD2 matching 8 bases. Germline-derived CDR1 and CDR2 are LNHDA and SQIVND (reference sequence). This CDR3 spans 15 amino acids. The junction had 5 bases not matched to a gene; V was cut back by 2 bases and J by 2 bases.

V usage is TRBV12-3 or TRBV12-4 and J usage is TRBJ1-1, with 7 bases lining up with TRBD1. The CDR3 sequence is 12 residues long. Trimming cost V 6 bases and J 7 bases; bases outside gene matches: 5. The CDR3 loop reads CASSDREGEAFF. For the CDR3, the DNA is TGTGCCAGCAGCGACAGGGAGGGTGAAGCTTTCTTT.

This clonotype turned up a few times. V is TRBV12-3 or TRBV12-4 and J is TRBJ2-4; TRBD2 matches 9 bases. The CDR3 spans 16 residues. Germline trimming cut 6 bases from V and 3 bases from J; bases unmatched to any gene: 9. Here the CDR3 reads CASSRSGSSVKNIQYF. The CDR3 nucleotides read TGTGCCAGCAGCCGTAGCGGGAGCTCAGTCAAAAACATTCAGTACTTC.

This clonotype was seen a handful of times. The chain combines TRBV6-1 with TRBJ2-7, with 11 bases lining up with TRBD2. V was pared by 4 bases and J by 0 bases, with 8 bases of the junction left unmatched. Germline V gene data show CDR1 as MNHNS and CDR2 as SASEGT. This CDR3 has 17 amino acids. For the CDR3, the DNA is TGTGCCAGCAGTGTTTCCGGGACTAGCGGTCTCTCCTACGAGCAGTACTTC. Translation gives CASSVSGTSGLSYEQYF.

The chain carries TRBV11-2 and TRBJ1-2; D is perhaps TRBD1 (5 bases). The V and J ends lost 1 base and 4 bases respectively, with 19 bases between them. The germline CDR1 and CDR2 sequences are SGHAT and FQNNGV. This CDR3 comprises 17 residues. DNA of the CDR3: TGTGCCAGCAGCTTAGCCTCTTTTGTGGGGGGAGGCTATGGCTACACCTTC. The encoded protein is CASSLASFVGGGYGYTF.

The CDR3: CASSLNPGQPYGYTF. The CDR3 DNA reads TGTGCCAGCAGTCTTAACCCGGGACAGCCCTATGGCTACACCTTC. The rearrangement uses TRBV11-2 and TRBJ1-2; 7 bases map to TRBD1. Unmatched junction bases numbered 11, after V lost 6 bases and J lost 4 bases. Germline V CDR1 and CDR2: SGHAT, FQNNGV. The length of the CDR3 is 15 residues. Full variable domain (outside the CDR3, taken from reference TRBV11-2 and TRBJ1-2): EAGVAQSPRYKIIEKRQSVAFWCNPISGHATLYWYQQILGQGPKLLIQFQNNGVVDDSQLPKDRFSAERLKGVDSTLKIQPAKLEDSAVYLCASSLNPGQPYGYTFGSGTRLTVV.

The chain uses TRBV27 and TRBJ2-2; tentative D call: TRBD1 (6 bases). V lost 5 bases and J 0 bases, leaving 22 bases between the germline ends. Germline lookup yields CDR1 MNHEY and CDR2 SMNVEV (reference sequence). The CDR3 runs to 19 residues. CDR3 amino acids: CASSRYLLRGSANTGELFF. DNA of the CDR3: TGTGCCAGCAGTAGATACCTTCTAAGGGGGTCCGCGAACACCGGGGAGCTGTTTTTT.

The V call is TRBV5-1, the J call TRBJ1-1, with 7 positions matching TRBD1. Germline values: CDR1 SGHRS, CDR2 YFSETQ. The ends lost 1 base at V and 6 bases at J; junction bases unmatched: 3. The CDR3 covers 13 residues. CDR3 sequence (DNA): TGCGCCAGCAGCTTGCAGGGGGGTCCTGAAGCTTTCTTT. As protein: CASSLQGGPEAFF.

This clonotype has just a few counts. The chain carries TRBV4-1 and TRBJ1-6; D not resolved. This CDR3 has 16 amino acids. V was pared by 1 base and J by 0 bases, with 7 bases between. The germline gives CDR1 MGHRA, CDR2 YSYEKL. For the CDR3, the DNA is TGCGCCAGCAGCCAAGTCCCCGGCTCCTATAATTCACCCCTCCACTTT. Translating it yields CASSQVPGSYNSPLHF.

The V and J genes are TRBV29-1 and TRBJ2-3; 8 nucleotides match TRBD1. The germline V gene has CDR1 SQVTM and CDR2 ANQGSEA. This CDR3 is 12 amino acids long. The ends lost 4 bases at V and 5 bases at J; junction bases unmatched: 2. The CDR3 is CSVAGGGDTQYF. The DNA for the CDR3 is TGCAGCGTTGCAGGGGGCGGAGATACGCAGTATTTT.

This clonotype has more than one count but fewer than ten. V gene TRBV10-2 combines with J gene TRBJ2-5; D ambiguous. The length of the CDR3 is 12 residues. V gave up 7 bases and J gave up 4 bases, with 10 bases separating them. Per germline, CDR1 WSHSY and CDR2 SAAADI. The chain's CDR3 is CASTPVGETQYF. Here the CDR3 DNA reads TGCGCCAGCACTCCAGTCGGAGAGACCCAGTACTTC.

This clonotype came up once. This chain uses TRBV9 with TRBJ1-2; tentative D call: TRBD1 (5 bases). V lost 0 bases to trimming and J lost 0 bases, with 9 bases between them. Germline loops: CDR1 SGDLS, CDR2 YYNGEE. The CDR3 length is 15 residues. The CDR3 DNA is TGTGCCAGCAGCGTAGGGACGACAGCTAACTATGGCTACACCTTC. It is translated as CASSVGTTANYGYTF.

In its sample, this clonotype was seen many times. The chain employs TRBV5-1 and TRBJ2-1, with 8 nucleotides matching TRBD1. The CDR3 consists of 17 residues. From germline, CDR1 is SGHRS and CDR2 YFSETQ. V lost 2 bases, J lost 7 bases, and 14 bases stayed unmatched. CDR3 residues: CASSFSGGSVSGNEQFF. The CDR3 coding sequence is TGCGCCAGCAGCTTCTCAGGGGGCAGCGTTTCGGGAAATGAGCAGTTCTTC. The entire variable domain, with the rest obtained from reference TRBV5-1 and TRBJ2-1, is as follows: KAGVTQTPRYLIKTRGQQVTLSCSPISGHRSVSWYQQTPGQGLQFLFEYFSETQRNKGNFPGRFSGRQFSNSRSEMNVSTLELGDSALYLCASSFSGGSVSGNEQFFGPGTRLTVL.

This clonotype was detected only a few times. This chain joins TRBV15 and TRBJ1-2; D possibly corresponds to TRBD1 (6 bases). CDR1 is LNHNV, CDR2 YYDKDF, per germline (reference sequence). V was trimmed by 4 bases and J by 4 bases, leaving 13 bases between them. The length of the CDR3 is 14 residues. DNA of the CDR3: TGTGCCACCAGCAAGGGGGGAAGTAGCTATGGCTACACCTTC. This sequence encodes CATSKGGSSYGYTF.

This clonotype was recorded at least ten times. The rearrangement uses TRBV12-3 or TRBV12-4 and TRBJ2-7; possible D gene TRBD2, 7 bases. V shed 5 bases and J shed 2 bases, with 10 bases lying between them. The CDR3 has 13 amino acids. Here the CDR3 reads CASSRGGAYEQYF. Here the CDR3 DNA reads TGTGCCAGCAGTAGGGGGGGGGCCTACGAGCAGTACTTC.

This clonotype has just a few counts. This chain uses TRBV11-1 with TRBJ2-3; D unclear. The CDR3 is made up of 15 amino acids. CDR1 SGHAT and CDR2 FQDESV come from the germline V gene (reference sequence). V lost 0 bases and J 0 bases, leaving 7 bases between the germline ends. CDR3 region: CASSLALTSTDTQYF. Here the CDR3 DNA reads TGTGCCAGCAGCTTAGCCCTGACTAGCACAGATACGCAGTATTTT.

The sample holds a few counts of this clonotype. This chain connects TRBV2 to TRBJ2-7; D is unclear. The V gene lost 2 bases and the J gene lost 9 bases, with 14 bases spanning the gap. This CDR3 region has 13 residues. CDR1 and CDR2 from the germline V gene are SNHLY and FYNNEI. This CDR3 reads CASSERNTVAQYF. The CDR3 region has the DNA TGTGCCAGCAGTGAACGTAACACGGTGGCGCAGTACTTC.

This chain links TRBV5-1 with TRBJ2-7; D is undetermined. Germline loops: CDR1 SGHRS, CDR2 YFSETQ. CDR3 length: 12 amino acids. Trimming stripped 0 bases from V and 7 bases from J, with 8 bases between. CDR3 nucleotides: TGCGCCAGCAGCTTGGCCCAAGGGGAGCAGTACTTC. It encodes CASSLAQGEQYF.

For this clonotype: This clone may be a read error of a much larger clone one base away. The CDR3 spells CTSSLDKGHSPLHF. The CDR3 DNA reads TGTACCAGCAGCTTAGATAAGGGGCACTCACCCCTCCACTTT. The chain has TRBV11-2 and TRBJ1-6; possible D gene TRBD1, 5 bases. There are 14 residues in the CDR3. From germline, CDR1 is SGHAT and CDR2 FQNNGV.

Here the CDR3 DNA reads TGCGCCAGCAGCCCTGTGGGAGAGGGGGGCCGCAATGAGCAGTTCTTC. It translates to CASSPVGEGGRNEQFF. This chain uses TRBV4-1 with TRBJ2-1, with D perhaps matching TRBD1 or TRBD2 (6 bases each). Germline V gives CDR1 MGHRA, CDR2 YSYEKL. V lost 4 bases and J 6 bases, leaving 19 bases between the germline ends. This CDR3 spans 16 amino acids.

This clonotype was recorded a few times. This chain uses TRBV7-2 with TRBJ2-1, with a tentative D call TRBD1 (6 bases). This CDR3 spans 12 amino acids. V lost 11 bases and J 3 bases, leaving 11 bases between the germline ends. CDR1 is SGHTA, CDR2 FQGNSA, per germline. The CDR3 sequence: CAAEQGYNEQFF. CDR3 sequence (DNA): TGTGCCGCCGAACAGGGCTACAATGAGCAGTTCTTC.